The clone carrying this T cell receptor beta chain occurred a few times. Its specificity is not known. From the 5' RACE reads, TCRdb called clonotypes with MiXCR, one entry per CDR3 protein. The sample has tens of thousands of distinct CDR3 sequences; under 30% are singletons. Study-level findings and limits: Tumor Tregs overlapped most with tumor, then blood, naive CD4+ cells.

V was shortened by 7 bases and J by 1 base, with 14 bases between the two germline ends. The germline V gene encodes CDR1 MNHNS and CDR2 SASEGT. The CDR3 is made up of 14 amino acids. The V and J genes are TRBV6-1 and TRBJ2-7, with D unclear. The receptor comes from a female donor with breast cancer. Sequencing was done on a sample of naive CD4+ T cells sorted from a lymph node. Subset noted: naive CD4+ T cells, CD4+CD45RA+CD25-. The CDR3 DNA reads TGTGCCAGCAACCGGGTGACTTGGTCCTACGAGCAGTACTTC. Protein sequence: CASNRVTWSYEQYF.